This T cell receptor beta chain was recovered during a study of blood T cells in healthy people across ages. Background on the study: About one barcoded beta molecule was captured per two T cells (by template switching).

General study points: The percentage of naive T cells correlated strongly with TCR beta diversity.

The CDR3 is 15 amino acids. Germline trimming cut 1 base from V and 4 bases from J; bases unmatched to any gene: 5. The V gene's germline CDR1 is MNHEY and CDR2 SVGAGI. With respect to this clonotype: Its specificity is unknown.

For the second PCR, which ran for roughly 7 to 11 cycles, a sample-barcoded 5' primer and a J-beta primer mix were used. Each CDR3 protein is one row after TCRdb ran MiXCR on the 5' RACE reads. Among some 560,000 distinct CDR3 sequences listed, 27% were seen once. These data also formed part of another study, on T cells of mothers and their children. As reported in that work: The output of TCR recombination is shaped by thymic selection similarly in related and unrelated pairs.

The chain combines TRBV6-5 with TRBJ1-1; 8 bases are shared with TRBD1. The specimen was blood. The TCR originated in a boy aged 2-15 years in good health. CDR3 nucleotides: TGTGCCAGCAGTTACTTTACAGGGGGGGGCACTGAAGCTTTCTTT. This encodes CASSYFTGGGTEAFF.